The sequence of this T cell receptor beta chain was determined in a study of blood T cells in healthy people across ages. Study overall: Capture via template switching afforded approximately one barcoded beta molecule per two T cells. Study-level findings and limits: Roughly linear age-related decline in beta diversity appeared, significant by age about 40.

On this clonotype: Its antigen remains unknown.

With 0 bases clipped from V and 6 bases from J, the junction kept 8 bases outside the gene matches. Germline assignment: CDR1 KGHSH and CDR2 LQKENI. This CDR3 spans 15 amino acids. A sample-barcoded 5' primer and a J-beta primer mix were used in a second PCR of roughly 7 to 11 cycles. TCRdb processed the 5' RACE reads anew with MiXCR; each CDR3 protein has one entry. The sample records about 1.8 million distinct CDR3 sequences, 49% being singletons. This TCR derives from a woman aged 35 to 49 in good health. The specimen was blood. The chain links TRBV18 to TRBJ2-7, with TRBD1 matching over 7 bases. In DNA, the CDR3 is TGTGCCAGCTCACCACCGGGCAGGGGGTTGGGCGAGCAGTACTTC. The encoded protein is CASSPPGRGLGEQYF.